This TCR beta chain came from a study of tumor and adjacent non-tumor tissue in lung cancer. Study-wide context: The cohort had 12 to 13 adenocarcinoma, 2 squamous cell and 1 small cell patients. The patients, approximately 9 men and four to six women, were about 31 to 76 with stage I to III disease. Each sample yielded approximately 4 million productive TCRbeta reads on average.

A modified ARM-PCR protocol with three rounds of nested PCR amplified TCRbeta. TCRdb fed the multiplex PCR reads into MiXCR, producing one record per CDR3 protein. Among about 93,000 distinct CDR3 sequences listed, less than 80% were seen once. Germline V gene lookup returns CDR1 SGHDT and CDR2 YYEEEE. V dropped 4 bases and J dropped 5; count of bases not matched to a gene: 8. The CDR3 runs to 15 residues. RNA was extracted from bulk tissue without any cell sorting. There are many counts of this clonotype. The V call is TRBV5-6, the J call TRBJ2-1, with TRBD1 matching 8 bases. The sequence was collected from a man between 60 and 75 years old with non-small cell lung cancer. The material sequenced was lung tumor tissue. The chain's CDR3 is CASSPRTGSNNEQFF. In DNA, the CDR3 is TGTGCCAGCAGCCCCCGGACAGGGAGTAACAATGAGCAGTTCTTC.